This TCR beta chain was sequenced during a study of blood T cells in healthy people across ages. The overall study: Template switching picked up about one barcoded beta molecule for each two T cells. General study results and limits: Researchers report that TCR beta diversity correlated strongly with naive T cell percentage.

As to this clonotype: Its antigen is not known.

For the second PCR, which ran for about 7 to 11 cycles, a sample-barcoded 5' primer and a J-beta primer mix were used. Each TCR beta cDNA got a 12-nucleotide random molecular identifier. TCRdb reprocessed the 5' RACE reads via MiXCR and lists one record per CDR3 protein. The repertoire includes approximately 780,000 distinct CDR3 sequences, 25% to 30% of them detected once, and 2.5% to 3.5% sits in the top ten. Looked up from germline, CDR1 is SGHTA and CDR2 is FQGNSA. Trimming at V came to 5 bases and at J to 7 bases, leaving 7 bases not matched to a gene. The CDR3 totals 13 residues. These data were also filed under a second study, of T cells of mothers and their children.

The sample comprised blood. This TCR derives from a boy aged 5-17 years in good health. V usage is TRBV7-2 and J usage is TRBJ2-7, with 8 bases lining up with TRBD1. The CDR3 region is CASSRTGPEEQYF. Written as DNA, the CDR3 is TGTGCCAGCAGCCGGACAGGGCCGGAAGAGCAGTACTTC.